This T cell receptor beta chain was identified in a study of shared clonotypes between healthy human individuals. General study results and limits: Estimated richness was generally greater in naive than memory subsets.

With V trimmed by 0 bases and J by 2 bases, 4 bases remained unmatched. The CDR3 contains 15 residues. Germline V gene sequence: CDR1 SQVTM, CDR2 ANQGSEA. This clone was counted a few times. The antigen remains unidentified. Profiling relied on immunoSEQ multiplex PCR, and the TCRdb table lists in-frame clones only, not all of them. The profile shows 2 million to 3 million clones, 80% to 95% of them singletons. The receptor was derived from a man younger than 35 in good health. Some clones in this sample may be carry-over from other donors' samples. V gene TRBV29-1 combines with J gene TRBJ1-1; 9 bases line up with TRBD1. Specimen: naive CD4+ T cells from PBMCs. This sample's subset: CD45RA+ positively selected. The CDR3 nucleotides are TGCAGCGTTGAAGAGACGGGACAGGGCAACACTGAAGCTTTCTTT. Protein: CSVEETGQGNTEAFF.